These 27 T cell receptor beta chains originate from one sample sequenced in a study of cytotoxic CD8 clonotypes in ibrutinib-treated CLL. Generated by immunoSEQ multiplex PCR, the TCRdb table keeps only in-frame clones and is missing some. Here the sample spans some 200,000 clones, roughly 79% being singletons. The source was PBMCs, collected after 12 months of ibrutinib treatment. Receptors were obtained from a human donor with chronic lymphocytic leukemia.

The CDR3 spells CASSSIGGETQYF. CDR3 DNA: TGCGCCAGCAGCTCGATTGGGGGGGAGACCCAGTACTTC. The chain employs TRBV5-1 and TRBJ2-5; possibly TRBD2 for D (6 bases). The ends were cut back, 3 bases at V and 5 bases at J, with 11 bases in the middle. Germline-derived CDR1 and CDR2 are SGHRS and YFSETQ. The CDR3 has 13 amino acids.

J is TRBJ2-1 and V is TRBV19; 11 nucleotides match TRBD2. The CDR3 covers 15 residues. Unmatched junction bases numbered 7, after V lost 7 bases and J lost 5 bases. Germline CDR1 is LNHDA and CDR2 is SQIVND (reference sequence). The CDR3 coding sequence is TGTGCCAGTAACCCGCTAGCGGGAGGTCACAATGAGCAGTTCTTC. It encodes CASNPLAGGHNEQFF.

This chain joins TRBV12-5 and TRBJ2-3; TRBD1 might be the D (6 bases). Germline V gene lookup returns CDR1 LGHNT and CDR2 FRNRAP. The CDR3 loop spans 17 amino acids. Between the trimmed V and J ends, which lost 6 bases and 0 bases, there was a span of 19 bases. CDR3 loop: CASGPSTGPSSTDTQYF. The CDR3 bases are TGTGCTAGTGGACCTTCGACAGGCCCGTCTAGCACAGATACGCAGTATTTT.

This chain links TRBV5-6 with TRBJ1-1; 11 bases map to TRBD1. Trimming took 4 bases from V and 3 from J; bases not matched to a gene: 8. Per the germline V gene, CDR1 is SGHDT and CDR2 is YYEEEE. The CDR3 contains 16 residues. CDR3 nucleotide sequence: TGTGCCAGCAGCAACCGGGACAGGGGGACCGACACTGAAGCTTTCTTT. Its protein is CASSNRDRGTDTEAFF.

The V and J genes are TRBV6-4 and TRBJ2-3; 8 bases line up with TRBD2. CDR3 size: 15 residues. In germline, CDR1 is MRHNA, CDR2 SNTAGT. V lost 5 bases and J lost 2; bases outside the gene matches: 6. CDR3 in DNA: TGTGCCAGCAGTTTACACGGGGGGGCCACAGATACGCAGTATTTT. Its protein product is CASSLHGGATDTQYF.

The V call is TRBV30, the J call TRBJ1-5; D not certain. The CDR3 loop spans 12 amino acids. The V gene lost 2 bases and the J gene lost 11 bases, with 13 bases spanning the gap. Germline values: CDR1 GTSNPN, CDR2 SVGIG (reference sequence). The DNA of the CDR3 is TGTGCCTGGAGTAGTAGGTTTGAGGCCCAGCATTTT. Amino acids: CAWSSRFEAQHF.

This chain connects TRBV10-3 to TRBJ2-6; 14 bases match TRBD2. Germline assignment: CDR1 ENHRY and CDR2 SYGVKD. The length of the CDR3 is 19 residues. Trimming removed 2 bases from V and 2 bases from J; junction bases left unmatched: 5. The CDR3 bases are TGTGCCATCAGTGAGATGACTAGCGGGAGGGCCCCTGGGGCCAACGTCCTGACTTTC. This gives the protein CAISEMTSGRAPGANVLTF.

V usage is TRBV4-2 and J usage is TRBJ2-2; 10 nucleotides match TRBD2. The CDR3 length is 18 residues. CDR1 and CDR2 from the germline V gene are LGHNA and YNFKEQ. V was pared by 0 bases and J by 0 bases, with 4 bases of the junction left unmatched. CDR3 protein: CASSQDLAGASNTGELFF. The DNA of the CDR3 is TGTGCCAGCAGCCAAGATCTAGCGGGGGCCTCGAACACCGGGGAGCTGTTTTTT.

The J gene is TRBJ1-2, the V gene TRBV7-9; TRBD1 matches 7 bases. The CDR3 spans 16 residues. Trimming at V came to 0 bases and at J to 8 bases, leaving 12 bases not matched to a gene. The V gene's germline CDR1 is SEHNR and CDR2 FQNEAQ (reference sequence). In DNA form, the CDR3 reads TGTGCCAGCAGCTTAGCAGCGGTGGACAGGAGAAGGGGCTACACCTTC. This translates into CASSLAAVDRRRGYTF.

This sequence joins TRBV5-1 and TRBJ1-4; TRBD1 matches at 9 bases. V lost 0 bases and J lost 10; bases outside the gene matches: 7. Germline V gene sequence: CDR1 SGHRS, CDR2 YFSETQ. The CDR3 runs 15 residues. The CDR3 reads CASSLGLGQGRKLFF. CDR3 in DNA: TGCGCCAGCAGCTTGGGACTTGGACAGGGGAGAAAACTGTTTTTT.

This clone was picked up a small number of times. The chain employs TRBV25-1 and TRBJ2-5; 7 bases map to TRBD1. The CDR3 totals 14 residues. V was clipped by 3 bases and J by 5 bases; unmatched bases: 6. Germline CDR1 MGHDK, CDR2 SYGVNS. CDR3 nucleotide sequence: TGTGCCAGCAGTGAGGGACAGCCAGAGGAGACCCAGTACTTC. Its translation: CASSEGQPEETQYF.

The chain carries TRBV5-1 and TRBJ1-2; unclear D gene. Germline V CDR1 and CDR2: SGHRS, YFSETQ. V lost 2 bases and J lost 4, with 15 bases in between. The CDR3 length is 15 residues. CDR3 DNA sequence: TGCGCCAGCAGCTTAACTCCGGGCCGGGTCTATGGCTACACCTTC. Translated, it gives CASSLTPGRVYGYTF. The complete variable domain, with remaining parts taken from reference TRBV5-1 and TRBJ1-2, reads KAGVTQTPRYLIKTRGQQVTLSCSPISGHRSVSWYQQTPGQGLQFLFEYFSETQRNKGNFPGRFSGRQFSNSRSEMNVSTLELGDSALYLCASSLTPGRVYGYTFGSGTRLTVV.

The chain recombines TRBV7-8 with TRBJ2-1, with 11 bases matching TRBD2. This CDR3 region has 17 residues. Germline V CDR1 and CDR2: SGHVS, FQNEAQ. J was trimmed by 8 bases and V by 7 bases; bases with no gene match: 16. Written as DNA, the CDR3 is TGTGCCAGCAACCAAGATAGGCTAGCGGGAGGAGTCTATGAGCAGTTCTTC. It yields the protein CASNQDRLAGGVYEQFF.

The J gene is TRBJ2-7, the V gene TRBV5-1; 8 bases align to TRBD1. Germline trimming cut 0 bases from V and 6 bases from J; bases unmatched to any gene: 8. Germline V gene lookup returns CDR1 SGHRS and CDR2 YFSETQ. The CDR3 runs to 15 residues. Here the CDR3 reads CASSLEWTGSFEQYF. CDR3 in DNA: TGCGCCAGCAGCTTGGAGTGGACAGGGTCTTTCGAGCAGTACTTC. Variable domain in full (rest from reference TRBV5-1 and TRBJ2-7): KAGVTQTPRYLIKTRGQQVTLSCSPISGHRSVSWYQQTPGQGLQFLFEYFSETQRNKGNFPGRFSGRQFSNSRSEMNVSTLELGDSALYLCASSLEWTGSFEQYFGPGTRLTVT.

The chain uses TRBV29-1 and TRBJ1-2; TRBD1 is a possible D gene (5 bases). Trimming removed 4 bases at V and 7 bases at J, with 13 bases between. Looked up from germline, CDR1 is SQVTM and CDR2 is ANQGSEA. The CDR3 covers 12 residues. CDR3 nucleotide sequence: TGCAGCGTTGCCGGGGGGGATGCTGGCTACACCTTC. Translating gives CSVAGGDAGYTF. The variable domain in full, with the rest retrieved from reference TRBV29-1 and TRBJ1-2, is SAVISQKPSRDICQRGTSLTIQCQVDSQVTMMFWYRQQPGQSLTLIATANQGSEATYESGFVIDKFPISRPNLTFSTLTVSNMSPEDSSIYLCSVAGGDAGYTFGSGTRLTVV.

The chain employs TRBV2 and TRBJ2-2, with TRBD2 matching over 10 bases. V lost 8 bases, J lost 5 bases, and 8 bases stayed unmatched. Germline assignment: CDR1 SNHLY and CDR2 FYNNEI. This CDR3 is built from 15 residues. CDR3 region: CASQGVAGGTGELFF. Written as DNA, the CDR3 is TGTGCCAGCCAGGGGGTAGCGGGAGGTACCGGGGAGCTGTTTTTT. Using reference TRBV2 and TRBJ2-2 for the parts outside the CDR3, the full variable domain is EPEVTQTPSHQVTQMGQEVILRCVPISNHLYFYWYRQILGQKVEFLVSFYNNEISEKSEIFDDQFSVERPDGSNFTLKIRSTKLEDSAMYFCASQGVAGGTGELFFGEGSRLTVL.

Comment on this clone: Other DNA sequences in the same sample also yield this CDR3. V usage is TRBV6-5 and J usage is TRBJ2-7; TRBD1 aligns across 7 bases. The V gene's germline CDR1 is MNHEY and CDR2 SVGAGI. V lost 0 bases to trimming and J lost 4 bases; unmatched junction nucleotides: 3. The CDR3 covers 14 residues. Here the CDR3 reads CASSYSAGGYEQYF. In DNA form, the CDR3 reads TGTGCCAGCAGTTACTCCGCAGGGGGATACGAGCAGTACTTC.

This clone was picked up a small number of times. The V call is TRBV9, the J call TRBJ2-3; a possible D gene is TRBD2 (5 bases). The CDR3 runs 15 residues. Germline loops: CDR1 SGDLS, CDR2 YYNGEE. The V gene lost 0 bases and the J gene lost 1 base, with 9 bases spanning the gap. The chain's CDR3 is CASSVAGYGTDTQYF. The CDR3 DNA is TGTGCCAGCAGCGTAGCGGGGTATGGCACAGATACGCAGTATTTT.

The V and J genes are TRBV9 and TRBJ2-1, with TRBD2 identical over 8 bases. Unmatched junction bases numbered 9, after V lost 4 bases and J lost 3 bases. Germline CDR1 reads SGDLS; CDR2 reads YYNGEE. The CDR3 runs to 16 residues. In DNA, the CDR3 is TGTGCCAGCAGCCCTCCCGGGGGGGGGTTCTACAATGAGCAGTTCTTC. Protein product: CASSPPGGGFYNEQFF.

V and J are TRBV7-2 and TRBJ1-1; 7 bases align to TRBD1. CDR1 and CDR2 (germline): SGHTA, FQGNSA. The CDR3 extends over 15 amino acids. The ends lost 0 bases at V and 0 bases at J; junction bases unmatched: 1. CDR3 amino acids: CASSLAGQMNTEAFF. DNA of the CDR3: TGTGCCAGCAGCTTAGCGGGACAGATGAACACTGAAGCTTTCTTT.

The chain uses TRBV6-5 and TRBJ1-2; 11 positions agree with TRBD1. This CDR3 has 14 residues. V shed 4 bases and J 3 bases; nucleotides not matched to a gene: 1. Germline V CDR1 and CDR2: MNHEY, SVGAGI. Written as DNA, the CDR3 is TGTGCCAGCAGTTGGACAGGGGGCGACTATGGCTACACCTTC. Translation: CASSWTGGDYGYTF.

The rearrangement joins TRBV4-1 to TRBJ1-6; D not certain. The CDR3 runs 15 residues. Germline V gene lookup returns CDR1 MGHRA and CDR2 YSYEKL. The V and J ends lost 0 bases and 5 bases respectively, with 8 bases between them. CDR3 sequence reads: CASSQEDLDNSPLHF. DNA for the CDR3: TGCGCCAGCAGCCAAGAGGACCTCGATAATTCACCCCTCCACTTT.

The chain combines TRBV7-9 with TRBJ2-5; D is undetermined. V lost 5 bases to trimming and J lost 0 bases, with 13 bases between them. The CDR3 sequence is 15 residues long. CDR1 and CDR2 from the germline V gene are SEHNR and FQNEAQ (reference sequence). CDR3 in amino acids: CASSPDPRYQETQYF. DNA for the CDR3: TGTGCCAGCAGCCCGGACCCCAGATACCAAGAGACCCAGTACTTC.

The rearrangement uses TRBV12-5 and TRBJ2-2; the match to TRBD1 covers 7 bases. J lost 8 bases, V lost 4 bases, and 4 bases had no gene match. Germline CDR1 is LGHNT and CDR2 is FRNRAP. This CDR3 spans 13 amino acids. The CDR3 loop is CASGSRGSGELFF. The CDR3 coding sequence is TGTGCTAGTGGTTCCAGGGGGTCTGGGGAGCTGTTTTTT. Supplemented by reference TRBV12-5 and TRBJ2-2, the full variable domain reads DARVTQTPRHKVTEMGQEVTMRCQPILGHNTVFWYRQTMMQGLELLAYFRNRAPLDDSGMPKDRFSAEMPDATLATLKIQPSEPRDSAVYFCASGSRGSGELFFGEGSRLTVL.

The rearrangement joins TRBV4-1 to TRBJ2-7, with D perhaps assigned TRBD1 or TRBD2 (6 bases each). CDR3 length equals 16 residues. CDR1 and CDR2 (germline): MGHRA, YSYEKL. V gave up 0 bases and J gave up 2 bases, with 14 bases separating them. CDR3 bases: TGCGCCAGCAGCCAAGAAGGGGGGACGCTCCCCTACGAGCAGTACTTC. Amino acids: CASSQEGGTLPYEQYF.

J is TRBJ2-7 and V is TRBV2; tentatively, D is TRBD1 (5 bases). The germline V gene encodes CDR1 SNHLY and CDR2 FYNNEI. This CDR3 contains 14 residues. Trimming removed 2 bases from V and 3 bases from J, with 11 bases in between. The CDR3 coding sequence is TGTGCCAGCAGTGAATTCAGGGCGGACTACGAGCAGTACTTC. Translation gives CASSEFRADYEQYF.

This chain connects TRBV10-3 to TRBJ1-2; D unresolved. V was cut by 3 bases and J by 5 bases, with 7 bases left in between. The length of the CDR3 is 12 residues. Per germline, CDR1 ENHRY and CDR2 SYGVKD. CDR3 DNA sequence: TGTGCCATCAGTGATCTGCTGTATGGCTACACCTTC. This sequence encodes CAISDLLYGYTF.